These T cell receptor beta chains were read from a single sample in a study of vaccination and CD4 T cells after COVID-19. The antigens these receptors bind are not known. TCRdb passed the PCR reads through MiXCR, listing each CDR3 protein once. Altogether approximately 5,700 distinct CDR3 sequences are present, 25% to 35% being singletons, with the ten largest covering around 18%. Sequencing was done on a sample of CD4+ T cells from blood, cultured in vitro. The receptors stem from a human donor in good health. CDR3s include the opening cysteine and the closing phenylalanine or tryptophan. A D gene is named only where the DNA matches it firmly. The size of a clone is reported for some rows only, either as once, few or many, or as a class for expanded clones.

-	TRBV20-1	few	TRBJ2-7	CSASGGPAGEQYF	TGCAGTGCTAGCGGGGGCCCTGCGGGGGAGCAGTACTTC
TRBD1	TRBV7-3	few	TRBJ1-2	CASSPSPGTGFGYTF	TGTGCCAGCAGCCCTTCTCCCGGGACAGGGTTTGGCTACACCTTC
-	TRBV7-9	-	TRBJ1-1	CASSLGPNINTEAFF	TGTGCCAGCAGCTTAGGTCCGAATATTAACACTGAAGCTTTCTTT
TRBD1	TRBV6-1	-	TRBJ1-5	CASNPTGQTLNQPQHF	TGTGCCAGCAATCCCACGGGACAGACCCTCAATCAGCCCCAGCATTTT
TRBD2	TRBV6-1	-	TRBJ2-3	CASTTLPSGAGTDTQYF	TGTGCCAGCACCACACTCCCTAGCGGGGCGGGCACAGATACGCAGTATTTT
TRBD2	TRBV9	-	TRBJ2-5	CASSATGGVGTQYF	TGTGCCAGCAGCGCGACCGGGGGGGTGGGGACCCAGTACTTC
-	TRBV11-2	-	TRBJ1-2	CASSPSVQGNGYTF	TGTGCCAGCAGTCCGTCGGTTCAGGGAAATGGCTACACCTTC
-	TRBV7-9	medium-sized	TRBJ1-6	CASSLAPNSPLHF	TGTGCCAGCAGCTTAGCGCCTAATTCACCCCTCCACTTT
-	TRBV27	few	TRBJ2-3	CASSFGSWAKQYF	TGTGCCAGCAGTTTCGGCTCGTGGGCTAAACAGTATTTT
TRBD1	TRBV27	-	TRBJ2-7	CASSQTGAESEQYF	TGTGCCAGCTCCCAAACAGGGGCGGAGAGCGAGCAGTACTTC
TRBD1	TRBV7-9	-	TRBJ2-7	CAVHDRGPRVWSYEQYF	TGTGCCGTTCATGACAGGGGACCCCGTGTATGGTCCTACGAGCAGTACTTC
TRBD2	TRBV6-4	-	TRBJ2-3	CASSDSGGATDTQYF	TGTGCCAGCAGTGACTCCGGGGGGGCCACAGATACGCAGTATTTT
TRBD2	TRBV3-1	-	TRBJ2-1	CASSMTSGGYNEQFF	TGTGCCAGCAGCATGACTAGCGGGGGGTACAATGAGCAGTTCTTC
TRBD1	TRBV6-1	once	TRBJ2-2	CASSRQGKSSTGELFF	TGTGCCAGCAGTCGACAGGGAAAGTCCTCCACCGGGGAGCTGTTTTTT
TRBD2	TRBV10-3	few	TRBJ2-5	CASRTSGGAPDRGKETQYF	TGTGCCAGCAGGACTAGCGGGGGGGCCCCTGACCGGGGAAAAGAGACCCAGTACTTC
-	TRBV10-3	-	TRBJ1-2	CAISEGQEFDGYTF	TGTGCCATCAGTGAGGGCCAGGAATTCGATGGCTACACCTTC
-	TRBV7-9	few	TRBJ2-2	CASTLGTGELFF	TGTGCCAGCACCCTGGGCACCGGGGAGCTGTTTTTT
-	TRBV12-3/TRBV12-4	-	TRBJ2-7	CASSLGDPSTYEQYF	TGTGCCAGCAGTTTAGGGGACCCTTCAACCTACGAGCAGTACTTC
TRBD1	TRBV20-1	medium-sized	TRBJ1-2	CSARTGSIGYTF	TGCAGTGCCAGGACAGGCAGTATTGGCTACACCTTC
-	TRBV27	-	TRBJ1-5	CASSYRGGALYSNQPQHF	TGTGCCAGCAGCTACCGTGGGGGGGCTCTCTATAGCAATCAGCCCCAGCATTTT
-	TRBV7-3	few	TRBJ2-3	CASSPGSTDTQYF	TGTGCCAGCAGCCCCGGGAGCACAGATACGCAGTATTTT
TRBD1	TRBV7-9	-	TRBJ2-7	CASTRDSSSYEQYF	TGTGCCAGCACCCGGGACAGTAGCTCCTACGAGCAGTACTTC
-	TRBV27	few	TRBJ1-1	CASIALGGFTEAFF	TGTGCCAGCATCGCCTTAGGGGGATTTACTGAAGCTTTCTTT
TRBD2	TRBV20-1	few	TRBJ2-3	CSAREGYTQYF	TGCAGTGCCAGGGAGGGCTATACGCAGTATTTT
-	TRBV20-1	-	TRBJ2-1	CSARGRQDNEQFF	TGCAGTGCTAGAGGAAGACAGGACAATGAGCAGTTCTTC
-	TRBV14	-	TRBJ2-7	CASSQDLVSYEQYF	TGTGCCAGCAGCCAAGATCTGGTGAGCTACGAGCAGTACTTC
-	TRBV20-1	medium-sized	TRBJ1-1	CSATPGSFTEAFF	TGCAGTGCTACCCCCGGTTCGTTCACTGAAGCTTTCTTT
-	TRBV2	-	TRBJ1-1	CASTRGENTEAFF	TGTGCCAGCACTCGGGGCGAGAACACTGAAGCTTTCTTT
-	TRBV20-1	medium-sized	TRBJ1-6	CSARFKGFDSPLHF	TGCAGTGCTAGATTTAAGGGGTTCGATTCACCCCTCCACTTT
-	TRBV7-2	few	TRBJ2-1	CASSLGRRNEQFF	TGTGCCAGCAGCTTAGGCAGGCGCAATGAGCAGTTCTTC
TRBD1	TRBV20-1	-	TRBJ2-3	CSATTQQGATDTQYF	TGCAGTGCTACCACACAACAGGGGGCTACAGATACGCAGTATTTT
-	TRBV20-1	medium-sized	TRBJ1-2	CSASSSDNSNYGYTF	TGCAGTGCTAGTTCGTCTGACAATTCTAACTATGGCTACACCTTC
TRBD1	TRBV6-1	few	TRBJ1-1	CAIRQGQRSEAFF	TGTGCCATCCGACAGGGCCAGCGGAGTGAAGCTTTCTTT
-	TRBV2	few	TRBJ1-1	CASTQGENTEAFF	TGTGCCAGCACCCAGGGCGAGAACACTGAAGCTTTCTTT
-	TRBV5-8	few	TRBJ1-2	CASSIQGGLPYGYTF	TGTGCCAGCAGCATCCAGGGCGGTCTACCTTATGGCTACACCTTC